The rows below give T cell receptor beta chains drawn from one sample of a study of cytotoxic CD8 clonotypes in ibrutinib-treated CLL. Sequencing was performed with immunoSEQ multiplex PCR; in TCRdb, only in-frame clones are kept and a portion is missing. The table lists about 50,000 clones, roughly three fifths of them singletons. The specimen was PBMCs, collected after 24 months of ibrutinib treatment. These receptors originate from a human donor with chronic lymphocytic leukemia. Each CDR3 is given with its conserved first and last residue. A D gene is named only where the DNA matches it firmly. Clone size is stated in some rows and not others, as once, few, many or a class when expanded.

TRBV7-6	NA	NA	TRBJ2-3	TGTGCCAGCAGCTTAGTAGGGGGTAGGACAGATACGCAGTATTTT	CASSLVGGRTDTQYF
TRBV11-2	NA	few	TRBJ2-2	TGTGCCAGCAGCTTAGTACTCGGGGGGGAGCTGTTTTTT	CASSLVLGGELFF
TRBV10-2	NA	few	TRBJ1-4	TGCGCCAGCAGCTTTGAACAGGGTAAAAAACTGTTTTTT	CASSFEQGKKLFF
TRBV5-1	NA	many	TRBJ2-1	TGCGCCAGCAGCTTAGGGACAACCCCCGTCGATGAGCAGTTCTTC	CASSLGTTPVDEQFF
TRBV27	NA	NA	TRBJ1-6	TGTGCCAGCACCAAGGGGTTGGCTAATTCACCCCTCCACTTT	CASTKGLANSPLHF
TRBV6-1	NA	once	TRBJ1-2	TGTGCCAGCAGTGAAACTCAGGCGTATGGCTACACCTTC	CASSETQAYGYTF
TRBV5-1	NA	many	TRBJ2-7	TGCGCCAGCAGCTTGAGGGACAACTCCTACGAGCAGTACTTC	CASSLRDNSYEQYF
TRBV5-4	NA	NA	TRBJ1-2	TGTGCCAGCAGCTTGGAGGCAGACTATGGCTACACCTTC	CASSLEADYGYTF
TRBV29-1	TRBD1	many	TRBJ1-2	TGCAGCGTTGAAGAACCGGGACAGACCTATGGCTACACCTTC	CSVEEPGQTYGYTF
TRBV19	NA	few	TRBJ2-7	TGTGCCAGTAGGAGCCGAGGCGACGAGCAGTACTTC	CASRSRGDEQYF
TRBV5-1	NA	few	TRBJ2-2	TGCGCCAGCAGCTTCGGAGGTGGTAGGGGGAGTCGGGACACCGGGGAGCTGTTTTTT	CASSFGGGRGSRDTGELFF
TRBV20-1	NA	NA	TRBJ1-2	TGCAGTGTCGACGCCTATGGCTACACCTTC	CSVDAYGYTF
TRBV5-6	TRBD1	NA	TRBJ2-3	TGTGCCAGCAGCGGAAAGACAGGGAGAGGGGATACGCAGTATTTT	CASSGKTGRGDTQYF
TRBV2	NA	few	TRBJ1-5	TGTGCCCGCGGGCAAGGCAATCAGCCCCAGCATTTT	CARGQGNQPQHF
TRBV4-2	NA	NA	TRBJ1-1	TGTGCCAGCAGCCAACAGAACTTGAACACTGAAGCTTTCTTT	CASSQQNLNTEAFF
TRBV2	NA	NA	TRBJ2-3	TGTGCCAGCCTGGGACCGGGCCTTGACACAGATACGCAGTATTTT	CASLGPGLDTDTQYF
TRBV27	TRBD1	once	TRBJ2-7	TGTGCCAGCAGTTTTTCGGACAGGGGATACGAGCAGTACTTC	CASSFSDRGYEQYF
TRBV6-5	NA	NA	TRBJ2-2	TGTGCCAGCAGCGAGGGGTTCACCGGGGAGCTGTTTTTT	CASSEGFTGELFF
TRBV25-1	NA	NA	TRBJ2-7	TGTGCCGTCAGGGGAGGGCCATACGAGCAGTACTTC	CAVRGGPYEQYF
TRBV5-6	NA	few	TRBJ2-7	TGTGCCAGCAGCAGAACAGGGAGCTCCTACGAGCAGTACTTC	CASSRTGSSYEQYF
TRBV12-2	NA	many	TRBJ1-6	TGTGCAAGTCGCCGCTCCGGACAGGGTCACTCACGATTTTTCTATAATTCACCCCTCCACTTT	CASRRSGQGHSRFFYNSPLHF
TRBV29-1	TRBD2	NA	TRBJ2-3	TGCAGCCCAAACCTAGCGGGCACAGATACGCAGTATTTT	CSPNLAGTDTQYF
TRBV19	TRBD1	few	TRBJ1-6	TGTGCCAGTACTTCGACAGGGTCGGGATCACCCCTCCACTTT	CASTSTGSGSPLHF
TRBV27	TRBD1	once	TRBJ1-2	TGTGCCAGCAGTTTCCGGGACAGTTACTATGGCTACACCTTC	CASSFRDSYYGYTF
TRBV14	NA	few	TRBJ1-2	TGTGCCAGCAGCCAGTACACCTCTGGTGGCTACACCTTC	CASSQYTSGGYTF
TRBV5-1	TRBD1	NA	TRBJ2-7	TGCGCCAGCAGCTCAACAGGGGGTTGGGAGCAGTACTTC	CASSSTGGWEQYF
TRBV11-1	TRBD1	NA	TRBJ2-7	TGTGCCAGCAGCCGGGACAGGGAGAGGGAGCAGTACTTC	CASSRDREREQYF
TRBV12-5	NA	NA	TRBJ1-2	TGTGCTAGTGGTTCGGACAGCTCATTCTATGGCTACACCTTC	CASGSDSSFYGYTF
TRBV5-1	NA	NA	TRBJ1-6	TGCGCCAGCAGCTTGGGTCCCAATTCACCCCTCCACTTT	CASSLGPNSPLHF
TRBV27	NA	NA	TRBJ2-7	TGTGCCAGCAGTTTAAAACAGGGTTTAGACGAGCAGTACTTC	CASSLKQGLDEQYF
TRBV7-2	TRBD1	once	TRBJ2-7	TGTGCCAGCAGCTTAACCGGGACAGGGGGCCGCTACGAGCAGTACTTC	CASSLTGTGGRYEQYF
TRBV2	NA	few	TRBJ2-2	TGTGCCAGCAAGGCCACAGCCCCTAGCCGGGAGCTGTTTTTT	CASKATAPSRELFF
TRBV9	NA	NA	TRBJ2-2	TGTGCCAGCAGCGTAGATGGGGACACCGGGGAGCTGTTTTTT	CASSVDGDTGELFF
TRBV7-9	NA	few	TRBJ1-2	TGTGCCAGCACCAACGTGAGTTTTGGCTACACCTTC	CASTNVSFGYTF
TRBV5-6	NA	NA	TRBJ2-1	TGTGCCAGCAGCTTGGGTTCGGGGGTGGGGTGGTTCTTC	CASSLGSGVGWFF
TRBV11-3	NA	NA	TRBJ2-1	TGTGCCAGCAGCACCGACCGGAGGGCACTGTTCTTC	CASSTDRRALFF
TRBV19	NA	NA	TRBJ1-5	TGTGCCAGTAGTACCCAGGGAGTCGGTCAGCCCCAGCATTTT	CASSTQGVGQPQHF
TRBV4-2	TRBD2	NA	TRBJ2-1	TGTGCCAGCAGCCAAAGCGGGGGGTTATACAATGAGCAGTTCTTC	CASSQSGGLYNEQFF
TRBV5-1	TRBD1	NA	TRBJ2-5	TGCGCCAGCAGCTTGGACGCGACAGGGGGGACCCAGTACTTC	CASSLDATGGTQYF
TRBV6-5	TRBD1	few	TRBJ1-6	TGTGCCAGCAGCCCTGGACAGGGTCTGTCACCCCTCCACTTT	CASSPGQGLSPLHF
TRBV7-6	TRBD2	NA	TRBJ2-5	TGTGCCAGTGCGGGGGGCCACCAAGAGACCCAGTACTTC	CASAGGHQETQYF
TRBV10-3	TRBD1	NA	TRBJ2-7	TGTGCCATCAGGCGCACCGCCGGGACAGACTACGAGCAGTACTTC	CAIRRTAGTDYEQYF
TRBV4-1	NA	many	TRBJ1-2	TGCGCCAGCAGCCCCTCTGCGACCCGCGATGGCTACACCTTC	CASSPSATRDGYTF
TRBV6-5	NA	once	TRBJ1-2	TGTGCCAGCAGTCCCCATGAGCGGGTAGTTGGAGGCTACACCTTC	CASSPHERVVGGYTF
TRBV7-9	TRBD1	NA	TRBJ1-6	TGTGCCAGCAGCGGACAGGTGGAGAATTCACCCCTCCACTTT	CASSGQVENSPLHF
TRBV6-1	NA	NA	TRBJ1-5	TGTGCCACCCTGGAGAGGAATTTAGGCAATCAGCCCCAGCATTTT	CATLERNLGNQPQHF
TRBV4-1	NA	NA	TRBJ1-6	TGCGCCAGCAGCCAAGAGGACACCAATTCACCCCTCCACTTT	CASSQEDTNSPLHF
TRBV6-1	NA	few	TRBJ1-6	TGTGCCAGCACCCTTACGGACGGGTATAATTCACCCCTCCACTTT	CASTLTDGYNSPLHF
TRBV5-1	NA	many	TRBJ2-2	TGCGCCAGCAGCTTGGCCGGGGAGCTGTTTTTT	CASSLAGELFF
TRBV6-1	NA	NA	TRBJ2-3	TGTGCCAGCAGTGAAGCGTGGAACAGGGCCGCTACGCAGTATTTT	CASSEAWNRAATQYF
TRBV6-1	NA	NA	TRBJ1-1	TGTGCCAGCAGCTTTATCACGAACACTGAAGCTTTCTTT	CASSFITNTEAFF
TRBV9	NA	many	TRBJ1-2	TGTGCCAGCAGCGTAGGAGAAGGTATCGTGGATGGCTACACCTTC	CASSVGEGIVDGYTF
TRBV19	NA	few	TRBJ1-4	TGTGCCAGTAGTATTTGGGGAGAAAAACTGTTTTTT	CASSIWGEKLFF
TRBV5-1	NA	NA	TRBJ1-1	TGCGCCAGCAGCTCACAGGGATATGAAGCTTTCTTT	CASSSQGYEAFF
TRBV12-5	TRBD2	few	TRBJ2-7	TGTGCTAGTGCCACGACTAGCGTCTTTCCCTACGAGCAGTACTTC	CASATTSVFPYEQYF
TRBV29-1	TRBD2	NA	TRBJ2-7	TGCAGCGTCATGGGACTAGCGGGGGTCTCCTACGAGCAGTACTTC	CSVMGLAGVSYEQYF
TRBV6-6	NA	NA	TRBJ1-5	TGTGCCAGCAGTCTCCAGAGGAATCAGCCCCAGCATTTT	CASSLQRNQPQHF
TRBV7-8	TRBD2	NA	TRBJ2-7	TGTGCCAGCAGCTCGAGGGAGGGGTCCTACGAGCAGTACTTC	CASSSREGSYEQYF
TRBV29-1	TRBD1	many	TRBJ1-2	TGCAGCGTTGAGGCGCACAGGGGCTATGGCTACACCTTC	CSVEAHRGYGYTF